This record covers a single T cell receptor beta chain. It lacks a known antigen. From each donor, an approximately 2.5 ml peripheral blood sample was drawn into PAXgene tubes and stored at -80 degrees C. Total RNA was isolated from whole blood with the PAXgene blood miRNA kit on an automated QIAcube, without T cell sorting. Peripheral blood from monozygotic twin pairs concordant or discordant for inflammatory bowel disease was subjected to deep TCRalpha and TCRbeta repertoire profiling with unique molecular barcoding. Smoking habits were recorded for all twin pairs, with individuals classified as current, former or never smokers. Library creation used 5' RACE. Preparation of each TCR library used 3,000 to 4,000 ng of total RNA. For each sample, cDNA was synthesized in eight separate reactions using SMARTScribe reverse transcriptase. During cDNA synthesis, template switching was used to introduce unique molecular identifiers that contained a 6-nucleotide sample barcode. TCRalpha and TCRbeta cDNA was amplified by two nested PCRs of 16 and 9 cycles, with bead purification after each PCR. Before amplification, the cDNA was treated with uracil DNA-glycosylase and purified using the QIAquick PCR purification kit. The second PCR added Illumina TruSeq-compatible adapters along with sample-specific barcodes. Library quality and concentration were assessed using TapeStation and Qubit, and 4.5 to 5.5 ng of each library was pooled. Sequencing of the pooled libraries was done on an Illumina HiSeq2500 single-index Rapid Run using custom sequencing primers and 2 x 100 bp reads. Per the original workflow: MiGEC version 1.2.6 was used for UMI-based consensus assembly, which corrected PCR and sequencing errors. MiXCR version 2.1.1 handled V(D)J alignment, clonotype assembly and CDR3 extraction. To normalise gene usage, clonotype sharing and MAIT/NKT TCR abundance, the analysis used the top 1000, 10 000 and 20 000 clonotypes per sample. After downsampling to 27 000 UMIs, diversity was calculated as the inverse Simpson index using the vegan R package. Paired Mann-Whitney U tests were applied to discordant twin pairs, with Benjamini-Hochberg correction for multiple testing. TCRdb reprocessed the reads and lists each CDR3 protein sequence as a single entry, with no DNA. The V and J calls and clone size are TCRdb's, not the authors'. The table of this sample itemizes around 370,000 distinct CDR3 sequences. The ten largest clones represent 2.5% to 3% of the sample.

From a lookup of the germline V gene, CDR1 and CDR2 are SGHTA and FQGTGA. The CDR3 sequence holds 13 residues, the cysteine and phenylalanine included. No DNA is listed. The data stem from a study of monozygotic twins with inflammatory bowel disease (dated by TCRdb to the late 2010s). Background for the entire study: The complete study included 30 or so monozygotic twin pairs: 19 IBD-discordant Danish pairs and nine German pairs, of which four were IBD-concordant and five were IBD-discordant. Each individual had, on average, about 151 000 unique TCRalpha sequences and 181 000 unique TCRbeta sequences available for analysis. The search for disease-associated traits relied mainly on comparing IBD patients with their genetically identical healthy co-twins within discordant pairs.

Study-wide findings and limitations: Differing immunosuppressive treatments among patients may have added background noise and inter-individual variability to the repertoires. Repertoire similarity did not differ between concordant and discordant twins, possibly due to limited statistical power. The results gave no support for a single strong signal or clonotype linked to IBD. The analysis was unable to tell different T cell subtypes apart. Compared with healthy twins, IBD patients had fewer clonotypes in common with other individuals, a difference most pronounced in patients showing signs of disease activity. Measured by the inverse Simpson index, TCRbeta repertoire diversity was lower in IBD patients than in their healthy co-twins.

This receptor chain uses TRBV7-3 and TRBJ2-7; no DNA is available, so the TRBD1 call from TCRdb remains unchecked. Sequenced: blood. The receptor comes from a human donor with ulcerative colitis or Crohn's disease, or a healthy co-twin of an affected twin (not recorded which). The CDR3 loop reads CASSQQGEREQYF.